The present T cell receptor beta chain was sequenced within a study of T cell repertoires in cytomegalovirus infection. Looking at the study overall: Indications came from public TCR beta signatures; they pointed to CMV infection and to a matching HLA type.

This clonotype was counted many times. Its antigen is unidentified. TCRdb reprocessed the reads via MiXCR and lists one record per CDR3 protein. The sample records some 940,000 distinct CDR3 sequences, 31% being singletons. Trimming cost V 6 bases and J 5 bases, with 13 bases left between them. Germline CDR1 SGHAT, CDR2 FQDESV (reference sequence). The CDR3 contains 14 residues. The sequence was collected from a human donor in good health (CMV status not recorded). Some clones in this sample may be carry-over from other donors' samples. This chain links TRBV11-1 with TRBJ2-2; possible D gene TRBD2, 6 bases. Sequences were derived from cultured CD8+ T cells from PBMCs, sampled from culture after CMV antigen stimulation. CDR3 loop: CASRLGGPTGELFF. The CDR3 bases are TGTGCCAGCAGACTCGGGGGTCCAACCGGGGAGCTGTTTTTT.